This TCR beta chain stems from a study of shared clonotypes between healthy human individuals (dated by TCRdb to the early 2020s). Looking at the study overall: Three men and a couple of women, aged 18 to 49 years, made up the cohort. Each donor's leukapheresis produced roughly between roughly 0.85 and 9 billion PBMCs. To estimate repertoire size and how much clonotypes are shared between individuals, the study performed deep sequencing of blood TCR repertoires from roughly five healthy adults. Different laboratories and diverse techniques were used to prepare libraries and sequence TCR repertoires, to increase sequencing depth and limit assay-specific biases. For each donor, CD4 naive and CD4 memory were each run on three plates, CD8 naive on two plates, and CD8 memory on one plate.

Using the deep immunoSEQ assay, TCR CDR3 regions were amplified from genomic DNA by multiplex PCR. For each cell subset, the extracted genomic DNA was distributed evenly across all wells of several immunoSEQ 96-well plates, and each plate served as one replicate. For sorted subsets, approximately 200 ng of genomic DNA, equivalent to 25,000 to 35,000 T cell genomes, went into each replicate PCR. Purified libraries were measured with a Qubit 3.0 fluorometer, size-checked on a Bioanalyzer 2100, and measured again with the KAPA Library Quantification kit. Every immunoSEQ 96-well plate was sequenced on a separate single-read 150-cycle Illumina NextSeq 550 flow cell. Regarding the original processing steps: Because the immunoSEQ output included only junctional sequences and no quality scores, the filtering could not be the same as the filtering used for full-length reads. To assign V/J genes and CDR3, sequences were annotated against IMGT germline references using PyIR, a Python wrapper for IgBLAST v1.9. Any read was removed if the V/J assignment was weak (E-value above 1e-6), the CDR3 was missing, or the read contained stop codons, out-of-frame junctions, or ambiguous translated residues. V3J clonotypes were defined as sequences sharing an identical inferred V gene, J gene, and CDR3 amino acid sequence. The percentage overlap between two repertoires was calculated by dividing the number of shared unique clonotypes by the size of the smaller repertoire. RTK rarefaction, the Chao1 estimator, and Recon v2.1 estimates of unobserved clonotypes were used to assess repertoire richness. Generation probabilities for all TCRbeta clonotypes obtained by the gDNA method from a few donors were computed using OLGA. Sourced from immuneACCESS, this table was stored by TCRdb with only in-frame sequences that have V and J called. A share of the clones is absent; for the studies checked, an unresolved V gene accounts for under half, and the remainder has no known explanation. D and trimming come from the DNA, and the V and J calls and clone size come from that table. In this sample the table shows over a million clones, roughly 96% of which occur a single time. The biggest ten clones account for 1.2% of the sample.

On this clone: This clone's antigen is unknown. No qualities accompany the bases; no much larger clone lies one base away.

The donors were healthy, HIV-negative adults with no recently reported acute infections or vaccinations. Every donor was a Caucasian adult living in Nashville, Tennessee, USA. CD4+ T cells were enriched through magnetic negative selection, after which naive cells were positively selected on CD45RA and the remaining negative fraction served as the memory subset. Blood was collected by leukapheresis, and PBMCs were isolated by Ficoll-Histopaque density gradient centrifugation and then cryopreserved in liquid nitrogen vapor phase. Purity and quantity of every magnetically sorted T cell population were checked by analytical flow cytometry. Genomic DNA was isolated from each sorted fraction and quantified by UV absorbance on a Nanodrop 2000c. Its CDR3 holds 14 amino acids, cysteine through phenylalanine. CDR3 DNA is the only sequence kept; it has 42 bases, read in frame from the first base. From a lookup of the germline V gene, CDR1 and CDR2 are MDHEN and SYDVKM. V gives up 7 bases and J gives up 7 bases, and the segment between their germline ends measures 17 bases.

Overall results and qualifications from the work: Larger estimated clonotype richness was generally found for naive subsets than for memory subsets. The small number of donors limited the genetic and exposure-history diversity represented. When a handful of donors were compared, the shared fraction of clonotypes was about 5.2% for naive CD4, about 4% for naive CD8, 2% to 2.5% for memory CD4, and less than 0.5% for memory CD8. Pairwise subsampling led to the expectation that sequencing depth would affect the degree of clonotype sharing among donors. Incomplete sequencing was indicated by rarefaction of sorted-subset datasets, despite the large sequencing depth. Only blood was sampled, and tissue TCR repertoires likely differ from those in blood. Higher generation probabilities were observed for clonotypes shared by all four sorted-subset donors than for non-shared clonotypes.

The TCR sequence derives from a man aged 30-40 years in good health. The sequencing input was naive CD4+ T cells sorted from blood. According to the study, the label for this sample's cell subset or site signals: CD45RA+ positively selected. The rearranged chain carries TRBV28 and TRBJ1-5, with TRBD1 as a weak D call on 5 bases. The CDR3 corresponds to CASTGRQGLQPQHF. The nucleotide sequence is given as TGTGCCAGCACTGGTCGTCAGGGCCTCCAGCCCCAGCATTTT.